Below, one T cell receptor (beta chain) is given with its context. The data belong to a study of T cell changes during pregnancy in multiple sclerosis. Profiled with immunoSEQ multiplex PCR; TCRdb holds only in-frame clones, not every one. The repertoire holds 50,000 to 65,000 clones, with approximately 95% as singletons. The clonotype was recovered from a female donor with multiple sclerosis, enrolled in a pregnancy study. This specimen consisted of CD8+ T cells from peripheral blood mononuclear cells, obtained in the second trimester of pregnancy.

The CDR3 region has the DNA TGCGCCAGCAGCCAGGCCCCACGGGGGGGAGAGACCCAGTACTTC. Protein: CASSQAPRGGETQYF. The rearrangement joins TRBV4-1 to TRBJ2-5, with 8 positions matching TRBD2. The CDR3 contains 15 residues. Germline-derived CDR1 and CDR2 are MGHRA and YSYEKL. After removal of 3 bases from V and 4 bases from J, the junction contained 7 bases not matched to a gene.